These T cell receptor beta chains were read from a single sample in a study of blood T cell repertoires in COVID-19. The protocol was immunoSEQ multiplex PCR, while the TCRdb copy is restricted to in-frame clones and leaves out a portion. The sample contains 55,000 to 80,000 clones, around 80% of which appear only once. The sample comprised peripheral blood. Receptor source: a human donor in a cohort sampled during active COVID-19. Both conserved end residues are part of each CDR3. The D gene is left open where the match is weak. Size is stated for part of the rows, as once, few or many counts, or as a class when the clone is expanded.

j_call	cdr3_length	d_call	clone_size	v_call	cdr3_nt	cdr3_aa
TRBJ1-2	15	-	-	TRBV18	TGTGCCAGCTCACCACGAGTGGAGGAGATCTATGGCTACACCTTC	CASSPRVEEIYGYTF
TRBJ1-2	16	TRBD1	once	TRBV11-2	TGTGCCAGCAGCTTAAGGGGACAGGGGGCACGGTATGGCTACACCTTC	CASSLRGQGARYGYTF
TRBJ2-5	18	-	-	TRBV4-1	TGCGCCAGCAGCCAAGATTGGGGGGATGGGATTTACGGGGAGACCCAGTACTTC	CASSQDWGDGIYGETQYF
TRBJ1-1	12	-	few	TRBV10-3	TGTGCCATCAGTGGTTCAAACACTGAAGCTTTCTTT	CAISGSNTEAFF
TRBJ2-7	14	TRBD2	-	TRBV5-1	TGCGCCAGCAGCTCTAGCGGGGGGCCATACGAGCAGTACTTC	CASSSSGGPYEQYF
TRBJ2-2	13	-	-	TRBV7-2	TGTGCCAGCAGCTTCGGAGCCTACGGGGAGCTGTTTTTT	CASSFGAYGELFF
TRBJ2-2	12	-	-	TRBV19	TGTGCCAGTAGACAGGGCAGCGGGGAGCTGTTTTTT	CASRQGSGELFF
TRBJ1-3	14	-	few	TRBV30	TGTGCCTGGAGTGTAACCAGGGCTGGAAACACCATATATTTT	CAWSVTRAGNTIYF
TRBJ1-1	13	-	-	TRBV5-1	TGCGCCAGCAGCTTATACAGGAGTTCTGAAGCTTTCTTT	CASSLYRSSEAFF
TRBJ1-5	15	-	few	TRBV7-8	TGTGCCAGCAGCTTAGTTGGGCAGGGTGGTCAGCCCCAGCATTTT	CASSLVGQGGQPQHF
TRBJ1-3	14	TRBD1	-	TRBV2	TGTGCCAGCAGCGCCGGGACAGGAGGATACACCATATATTTT	CASSAGTGGYTIYF
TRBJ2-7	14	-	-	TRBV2	TGTGCCAGCAGTGATCCTTACGGAGTTACGTTGCAGTACTTC	CASSDPYGVTLQYF
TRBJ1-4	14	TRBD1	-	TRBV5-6	TGTGCCAGCAGCACGGGACAGGGTAGAGAAAAACTGTTTTTT	CASSTGQGREKLFF
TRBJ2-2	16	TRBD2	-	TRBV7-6	TGTGCCAGCAGCCGTTTCGCGGGGGGGGACACCGGGGAGCTGTTTTTT	CASSRFAGGDTGELFF
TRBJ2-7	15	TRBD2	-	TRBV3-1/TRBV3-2	TGTGCCAGCAGCCAGGGACTACTTAGCTCCTACGAGCAGTACTTC	CASSQGLLSSYEQYF
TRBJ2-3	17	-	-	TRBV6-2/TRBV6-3	TGTGCCAGCAGTTCCCCGGGACTCCAACTTCCCACAGATACGCAGTATTTT	CASSSPGLQLPTDTQYF
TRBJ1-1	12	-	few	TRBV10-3	TGTGCCATCAGTGGGGAGGGGAACGAAGCTTTCTTT	CAISGEGNEAFF
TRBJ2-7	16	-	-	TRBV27	TGTGCCAGCAGAGCGGTAAGGCATAGAGACTTCCTCGAGCAGTACTTC	CASRAVRHRDFLEQYF
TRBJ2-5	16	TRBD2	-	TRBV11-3	TGTGCCAGCAGCTTAGGGTTCCAAGCGGGGCAAGAGACCCAGTACTTC	CASSLGFQAGQETQYF
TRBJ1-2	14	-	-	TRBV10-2	TGCGCCAGCAGTTTGACAGGAGCTAACTATGGCTACACCTTC	CASSLTGANYGYTF
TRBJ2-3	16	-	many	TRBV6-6	TGTGCCAGCAGTTCAAGACGGAGACTGCACACAGATACGCAGTATTTT	CASSSRRRLHTDTQYF
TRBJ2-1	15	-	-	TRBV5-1	TGCGCCAGCAGCGTCGGCAGGCCCCGCTACAATGAGCAGTTCTTC	CASSVGRPRYNEQFF
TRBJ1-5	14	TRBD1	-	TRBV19	TGTGCCAGTAGTCAGAGGACAGGGGCACAGCCCCAGCATTTT	CASSQRTGAQPQHF
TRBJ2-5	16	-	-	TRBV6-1	TGTGCCAGCAGTGCAACTGCCCCAGCGGGCCAAGAGACCCAGTACTTC	CASSATAPAGQETQYF
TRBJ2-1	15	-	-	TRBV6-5	TGTGCCAGCAGTTACTCTTGGAGGACCTGGGCTGAGCAGTTCTTC	CASSYSWRTWAEQFF
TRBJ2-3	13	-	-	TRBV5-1	TGCGCCAGCAGTCAGGATCGCACAGATACGCAGTATTTT	CASSQDRTDTQYF
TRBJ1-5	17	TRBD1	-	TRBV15	TGTGCCACCAGCAGAGAGAGTGCCGGGACAGCTAATCAGCCCCAGCATTTT	CATSRESAGTANQPQHF
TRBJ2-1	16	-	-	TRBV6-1	TGTGCCAGCAGTGAAGCCGGGCGGGGGCCCTACAATGAGCAGTTCTTC	CASSEAGRGPYNEQFF
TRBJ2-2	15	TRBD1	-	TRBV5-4	TGTGCCAGCAGCGACAGAGGCAGGGGGCGCGGGGAGCTGTTTTTT	CASSDRGRGRGELFF
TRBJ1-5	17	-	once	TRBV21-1	TGTGCCAGCAGCAAAGTAGGGGGATCGAGGGGGAGCAAGCCCCAGCATTTT	CASSKVGGSRGSKPQHF
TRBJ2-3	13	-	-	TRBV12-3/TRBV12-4	TGTGCCAGCGTGCGTCTTATGAGGGATACGCAGTATTTT	CASVRLMRDTQYF
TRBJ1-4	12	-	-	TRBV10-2	TGCGCCAGCAGTGAGGACAGGGAAAAACTGTTTTTT	CASSEDREKLFF
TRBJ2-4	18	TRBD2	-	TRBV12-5	TGTGCTAGTGGGCCGGGACTAGCGGGATTAGTTTCCAAAAACATTCAGTACTTC	CASGPGLAGLVSKNIQYF
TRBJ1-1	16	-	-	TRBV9	TGTGCCAGCAGCGTAGGTCCTGGGGGGGTGAACACTGAAGCTTTCTTT	CASSVGPGGVNTEAFF
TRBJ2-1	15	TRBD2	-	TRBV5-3	TGTGCCAGAAACAAAGGACTAGCGGCCTACAATGAGCAGTTCTTC	CARNKGLAAYNEQFF
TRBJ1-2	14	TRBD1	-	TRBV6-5	TGTGCCAGCAGTTACGCCCGGGACAGGGTTGTTTACACCTTC	CASSYARDRVVYTF
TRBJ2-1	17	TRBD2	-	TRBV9	TGTGCCAGCAGTGTGACTAGCGGGGCGAGCTCCTACAATGAGCAGTTCTTC	CASSVTSGASSYNEQFF
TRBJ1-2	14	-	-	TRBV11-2	TGTGCCAGCAGCCGAAGCACCGACAGCTATGGCTACACCTTC	CASSRSTDSYGYTF
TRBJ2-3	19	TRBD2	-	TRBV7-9	TGTGCCAGCAGCTTAGGAGGGGAGCGGGGGGCCGGACTAACAGATACGCAGTATTTT	CASSLGGERGAGLTDTQYF
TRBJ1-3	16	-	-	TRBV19	TGTGCCAGTAGTCTGCTCTCCAGGGGAATCAGAAACACCATATATTTT	CASSLLSRGIRNTIYF
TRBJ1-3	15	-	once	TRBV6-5	TGTGCCAGCAGCATCGGGGGTGCCTCTGGAAACACCATATATTTT	CASSIGGASGNTIYF
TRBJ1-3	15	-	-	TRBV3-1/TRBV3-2	TGTGCCAGCAGCCAAGGGCAGGGCCCCTCGAACACCATATATTTT	CASSQGQGPSNTIYF
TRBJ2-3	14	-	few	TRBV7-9	TGTGCCAGCAGCGACCTTGTGGGCCCAGATACGCAGTATTTT	CASSDLVGPDTQYF
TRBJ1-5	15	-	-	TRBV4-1	TGCGCCAGCACCACAAATGTTAGGGGAAATCAGCCCCAGCATTTT	CASTTNVRGNQPQHF
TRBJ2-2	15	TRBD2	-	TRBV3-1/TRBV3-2	TGTGCCAGCAGCCGTAGCGGGGGATACACCGGGGAGCTGTTTTTT	CASSRSGGYTGELFF
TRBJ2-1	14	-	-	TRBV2	TGTGCCCTTCGTGGGGGGGGCACTTTTGATGAGCAGTTCTTC	CALRGGGTFDEQFF
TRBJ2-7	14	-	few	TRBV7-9	TGTGCCAGCAGAAGTCAAGGCAGCGCCTACGAGCAGTACTTC	CASRSQGSAYEQYF
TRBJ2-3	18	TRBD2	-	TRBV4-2	TGTGCCAGCAGCCAAGTAACTAGCGGGGGGGCCTATACAGATACGCAGTATTTT	CASSQVTSGGAYTDTQYF